The 10 T cell receptor beta chains in this list originate from one sample, sequenced in a study of CD8+ T cells in alopecia areata. As to treatment: oral pan-JAK inhibitor, 5-10 mg twice daily. After isolation, RNA underwent reverse transcription to generate cDNA as the sequencing template. Sequencing was performed with immunoSEQ multiplex PCR; in TCRdb, only in-frame clones are kept and a portion is missing. The sample lists about 210,000 clones, more than 45% occurring once. The starting material was CD4+ T cells sorted from blood, obtained at week 4, from a patient treated with tofacitinib. These receptors came from a human donor with alopecia areata.

The sample holds a few counts of this clone. The V gene is TRBV10-3, the J gene TRBJ1-2, with a tentative D call TRBD1 (5 bases). This CDR3 spans 15 amino acids. V was shortened by 2 bases and J by 2 bases, with 12 bases between the two germline ends. Germline assignment: CDR1 ENHRY and CDR2 SYGVKD. The CDR3 nucleotides are TGTGCCATCAGTGAGCCCCAGGCAGGGAACTATGGCTACACCTTC. This translates into CAISEPQAGNYGYTF.

The CDR3 DNA sequence: TGTGCCAGCAGTTTAGCGGGGGTGGGTTCACCCCTCCACTTT. Its protein is CASSLAGVGSPLHF. The genes are TRBV27 and TRBJ1-6; possible D gene TRBD1, 5 bases. The length of the CDR3 is 14 residues. Germline V gene sequence: CDR1 MNHEY, CDR2 SMNVEV (reference sequence). V lost 2 bases to trimming and J lost 9 bases, with 11 bases between them.

The genes are TRBV29-1 and TRBJ1-2, with 7 bases that match TRBD1. V lost 3 bases to trimming and J lost 8 bases; unmatched junction nucleotides: 9. This CDR3 has 13 amino acids. Germline-derived CDR1 and CDR2 are SQVTM and ANQGSEA. CDR3 sequence: CSVETGTILGYTF. DNA for the CDR3: TGCAGCGTTGAGACAGGGACTATACTCGGCTACACCTTC.

The J gene is TRBJ1-1, the V gene TRBV30; 9 positions agree with TRBD1. Germline CDR1 is GTSNPN and CDR2 is SVGIG (reference sequence). This CDR3 region has 14 residues. Germline trimming cut 1 base from V and 8 bases from J; bases unmatched to any gene: 8. The CDR3 nucleotides are TGTGCCTGGAGTGGGACTGGGACAGGGACAGAAGCTTTCTTT. It specifies CAWSGTGTGTEAFF.

The chain uses TRBV6-5 and TRBJ2-6; D gene unclear. Per germline, CDR1 MNHEY and CDR2 SVGAGI. The CDR3 sequence is 10 residues long. Between the trimmed V and J ends, which lost 10 bases and 5 bases, there was a span of 3 bases. The CDR3 loop reads CATRANVLTF. CDR3 sequence (DNA): TGTGCCACCAGGGCCAACGTCCTGACTTTC.

The rearrangement uses TRBV27 and TRBJ2-1; the D gene could be TRBD1 or TRBD2 (5 bases each). The CDR3 is 13 residues long. Trimming took 0 bases from V and 12 from J, leaving 12 bases between them. CDR1 is MNHEY, CDR2 SMNVEV, per germline (reference sequence). In nucleotides, the CDR3 is TGTGCCAGCAGTTTATCAGCATCGGGGACGCAGTTCTTC. Its translation: CASSLSASGTQFF.

The V gene is TRBV29-1, the J gene TRBJ1-1; 10 positions match TRBD1. V was pared by 7 bases and J by 5 bases, with 7 bases of the junction left unmatched. This CDR3 comprises 13 residues. CDR1 is SQVTM, CDR2 ANQGSEA, per germline. CDR3 sequence (DNA): TGCAGCGCCCGACAGGGGGCAAGGACTGAAGCTTTCTTT. It specifies CSARQGARTEAFF.

Regarding this clone: Different DNA sequences within this sample yield the same CDR3. The rearrangement uses TRBV29-1 and TRBJ1-1; D gene ambiguous. Trimming left V 4 bases short and J 5 bases short, with 5 bases between. CDR3 length: 10 amino acids. Germline V lookup: CDR1 SQVTM, CDR2 ANQGSEA. CDR3 DNA sequence: TGCAGCGTTGTTCGGACTGAAGCTTTCTTT. Protein product: CSVVRTEAFF.

The chain joins TRBV5-6 to TRBJ1-2; no definite D call. The ends were cut back, 2 bases at V and 0 bases at J, with 11 bases in the middle. The CDR3 totals 15 residues. Germline CDR1 and CDR2: SGHDT and YYEEEE. The CDR3 sequence: CASSFGVTANYGYTF. The CDR3 DNA is TGTGCCAGCAGCTTCGGAGTCACAGCTAACTATGGCTACACCTTC.

This chain connects TRBV29-1 to TRBJ1-2; no clear D gene. V lost 4 bases and J 8 bases, leaving 17 bases between the germline ends. The CDR3 has 13 residues. Looked up from germline, CDR1 is SQVTM and CDR2 is ANQGSEA. The CDR3 region has the DNA TGCAGCGTTGTGGGTCAGGACTTTGGGGGCTACACCTTC. Amino acid sequence: CSVVGQDFGGYTF.